This TCR beta chain emerged from a study of CD8 T cells in Susac syndrome. Random hexamers primed reverse transcription of 0.5 to 1 ug RNA. TCRdb reanalysed the immunoSEQ multiplex PCR reads using MiXCR and keeps one entry per CDR3 protein. Altogether over 150,000 distinct CDR3 sequences are present, approximately 93% being singletons, with the ten largest covering roughly 0.097%. In blood CD8+ and CD4+ T cells, TCR beta underwent sequencing. Treatment-naive patients with stable or active relapsing-remitting disease served as multiple sclerosis controls. The sequence derives from a human donor with multiple sclerosis. Material for sequencing was CD4+ T cells from PBMCs.

In DNA, the CDR3 is TGCGCCAGCAGCAACCGGGGTAGCGGGAGTCGTGATACGCAGTATTTT. It specifies CASSNRGSGSRDTQYF. The rearrangement joins TRBV5-1 to TRBJ2-3; 9 bases fit TRBD2. Germline V lookup: CDR1 SGHRS, CDR2 YFSETQ. V dropped 4 bases and J dropped 6; count of bases not matched to a gene: 12. CDR3 length: 16 residues. The complete variable domain, with remaining parts taken from reference TRBV5-1 and TRBJ2-3, reads KAGVTQTPRYLIKTRGQQVTLSCSPISGHRSVSWYQQTPGQGLQFLFEYFSETQRNKGNFPGRFSGRQFSNSRSEMNVSTLELGDSALYLCASSNRGSGSRDTQYFGPGTRLTVL.